This T cell receptor beta chain was recorded in a study of blood T cell repertoires in COVID-19. Overall study: Material from acute and convalescent COVID-19 was sourced from the United States, Italy and Spain. PBMCs, B-cell-depleted T cells, or T cells provided the cDNA or gDNA that made up the material.

Profiling relied on immunoSEQ multiplex PCR, and the TCRdb table lists in-frame clones only, not all of them. The sample shows around 300,000 clones, roughly 90% of them seen only once. During active infection, Seattle patients enrolled and were then monitored through disease. CDR1 and CDR2 (germline): SGHVS, FQNEAQ. The CDR3 has 17 residues. Trimming removed 5 bases from V and 3 bases from J; junction bases left unmatched: 11. The chain joins TRBV7-8 to TRBJ1-3; TRBD1 agrees at 9 bases. This clonotype was sampled from a woman under 40 with COVID-19, enrolled during active disease. Material for sequencing was peripheral blood. Here the CDR3 reads CASSPQDRGSFGNTIYF. CDR3 coding DNA: TGTGCCAGCAGCCCCCAGGACAGGGGATCATTTGGAAACACCATATATTTT.